This T cell receptor (beta chain) was captured by sequencing in a study of shared clonotypes between healthy human individuals. J lost 7 bases, V lost 1 base, and 4 bases had no gene match. This CDR3 is built from 14 residues. Germline V lookup: CDR1 SGHAT, CDR2 FQNNGV. Overall study results and limits: Lower generation probabilities were found for non-shared clonotypes than for those shared by all four donors. Naive subsets tended to show greater estimated richness than memory subsets.

On this clone itself: Antigen specificity is unknown.

In the original processing: From ImmunoSEQ came sequences covering only the junction and carrying no quality scores, so filtering differed. TCRdb's copy holds only in-frame clones and misses some; the assay was immunoSEQ multiplex PCR. The V and J calls and clone size are taken from that table; D and trimming were inferred from the DNA. The sample lists some 740,000 clones, 90% to 95% occurring once. CD45RO-negative cells were positively selected for CCR7, leaving out terminally differentiated effector memory CD45RA+ cells. Healthy HIV-negative adults with no recent acute infections or vaccinations were recruited as donors.

The rearrangement uses TRBV11-2 and TRBJ2-1, with TRBD1 identical over 7 bases. Sequenced: naive CD8+ T cells sorted from blood. This sequence originates from a man aged 25 to 45 in good health. The CDR3 region has the DNA TGTGCCAGCAGCTTAGTGGCAGGGGGTAATGAGCAGTTCTTC. This translates into CASSLVAGGNEQFF.